The 27 T cell receptor beta chains below come from one sample, sequenced in a study of T cells in Graves' hyperthyroidism and ophthalmopathy. TCR beta CDR3 region amplification was performed from RNA transcripts. HTBI primers drove first-round RT-PCR of the TCR CDR3. TCRdb fed the multiplex PCR reads into MiXCR, producing one record per CDR3 protein. Of roughly 740,000 distinct CDR3 sequences listed, roughly 15% are singletons. Sequencing input: blood. The receptors stem from a man aged 18 to 30 with Graves' hyperthyroidism.

This clonotype was seen many times. V is TRBV28 and J is TRBJ2-7, with D perhaps being TRBD1 or TRBD2 (5 bases each). Trimming took 10 bases from V and 1 from J, leaving 11 bases between them. The CDR3 is 12 amino acids. CDR1 is MDHEN and CDR2 is SYDVKM in the germline V gene. CDR3 residues: CAIGTSSYEQYF. As DNA, the CDR3 is TGTGCCATAGGGACCAGTTCCTACGAGCAGTACTTC.

This clonotype was counted a few times. V and J are TRBV6-2 or TRBV6-3 and TRBJ2-3; D assignment may be TRBD1 or TRBD2 (5 bases each). V gave up 4 bases and J gave up 0 bases, with 11 bases separating them. From germline, CDR1 is MNHEY and CDR2 SVGEGT. The CDR3 sequence is 15 residues long. CDR3 DNA sequence: TGTGCCAGCAGTTCCGGGACCACTAGCACAGATACGCAGTATTTT. It yields the protein CASSSGTTSTDTQYF.

Written as DNA, the CDR3 is TGTGCCAGTAGTGAGACTAGTGGCGGTGAGCAGTTCTTC. It codes for CASSETSGGEQFF. The chain recombines TRBV19 with TRBJ2-1; maybe TRBD2 (6 bases). V dropped 5 bases and J dropped 9 bases, with 14 bases sitting between them. This CDR3 contains 13 residues. Per the germline V gene, CDR1 is LNHDA and CDR2 is SQIVND (reference sequence). The whole variable domain, filled in from reference TRBV19 and TRBJ2-1, reads DGGITQSPKYLFRKEGQNVTLSCEQNLNHDAMYWYRQDPGQGLRLIYYSQIVNDFQKGDIAEGYSVSREKKESFPLTVTSAQKNPTAFYLCASSETSGGEQFFGPGTRLTVL.

This clonotype has a count of ten or more. The gene calls are TRBV11-2 and TRBJ2-2; D is possibly TRBD2 (5 bases). The CDR3 contains 15 residues. CDR1 and CDR2 (germline): SGHAT, FQNNGV. V was shortened by 1 base and J by 4 bases, with 10 bases between the two germline ends. The DNA of the CDR3 is TGTGCCAGCAGCTTAGTAGGGAGCAGCACCGGGGAGCTGTTTTTT. The encoded protein is CASSLVGSSTGELFF.

This clonotype was seen a few times. V and J are TRBV4-2 and TRBJ2-7, with TRBD1 identical over 10 bases. The V gene's germline CDR1 is LGHNA and CDR2 YNFKEQ. V gave up 4 bases and J gave up 7 bases; unmatched junction bases: 13. The CDR3 has 16 residues. The CDR3 spells CASSLRPGQGVGEQYF. CDR3 nucleotide sequence: TGTGCCAGCAGCCTCCGGCCTGGACAGGGGGTTGGTGAGCAGTACTTC.

This clonotype was seen a few times. For the CDR3, the DNA is TGTGCCAGCTCACTACAACAGGGGCCGAATTCACCCCTCCACTTT. It specifies CASSLQQGPNSPLHF. The chain couples TRBV18 to TRBJ1-6, with TRBD1 matching 7 bases. The germline CDR1 and CDR2 sequences are KGHSH and LQKENI. Trimming took 4 bases from V and 7 from J; bases not matched to a gene: 7. The CDR3 loop spans 15 amino acids.

This clonotype was counted at least ten times. The chain uses TRBV12-3 or TRBV12-4 and TRBJ2-7; D unresolved. CDR3 size: 13 residues. The germline V and J ends were trimmed by 2 bases and 3 bases, with 8 bases remaining between them. The CDR3: CASSLWALYEQYF. The CDR3 DNA reads TGTGCCAGCAGTTTATGGGCCCTCTACGAGCAGTACTTC.

The sample holds many counts of this clonotype. This rearrangement joins TRBV12-3 or TRBV12-4 to TRBJ2-7; perhaps D is TRBD1 or TRBD2 (5 bases each). V lost 7 bases and J 7 bases, leaving 20 bases between the germline ends. The CDR3 extends over 14 amino acids. The CDR3 nucleotides are TGTGCCAGCACCCGGGACGGGCCTACGAGGGAGCAGTACTTC. This sequence encodes CASTRDGPTREQYF.

This clonotype was recorded many times. This chain connects TRBV24-1 to TRBJ2-5; 9 nucleotides match TRBD2. Germline assignment: CDR1 KGHDR and CDR2 SFDVKD. The CDR3 extends over 18 amino acids. Trimming took 1 base from V and 5 from J; bases not matched to a gene: 13. The CDR3 DNA is TGTGCCACCAGTGATTTCAAGTTCGGCGGGAGGGCCCGGGAGACCCAGTACTTC. It encodes CATSDFKFGGRARETQYF.

V and J are TRBV20-1 and TRBJ2-1, with D perhaps TRBD2 (6 bases). Deletions cut 5 bases from V and 7 bases from J, with 15 bases between. The CDR3 runs to 13 residues. In germline, CDR1 is DFQATT, CDR2 SNEGSKA (reference sequence). The CDR3 loop is CSASRTTGNEQFF. The CDR3 bases are TGCAGTGCTTCCAGGACTACTGGAAATGAGCAGTTCTTC.

This clonotype was counted between two and nine times. The rearrangement joins TRBV6-2 or TRBV6-3 to TRBJ1-5; 8 bases fit TRBD1. Germline V lookup: CDR1 MNHEY, CDR2 SVGEGT. This CDR3 is built from 15 residues. The junction had 10 bases not matched to a gene; V was cut back by 6 bases and J by 6 bases. In nucleotides, the CDR3 is TGTGCCAGCAGGCGGTCAGGGGGCATTGGTCAGCCCCAGCATTTT. This sequence encodes CASRRSGGIGQPQHF.

The V gene is TRBV27, the J gene TRBJ1-4; D possibly corresponds to TRBD1 (6 bases). V was trimmed by 6 bases and J by 2 bases, leaving 13 bases between them. This CDR3 contains 15 residues. CDR1 and CDR2 from the germline V gene are MNHEY and SMNVEV (reference sequence). This CDR3 is CASRAGDTTNEKLFF. The CDR3 DNA reads as TGTGCCAGCAGGGCGGGGGACACCACTAATGAAAAACTGTTTTTT.

This clonotype showed up just a few times. V and J are TRBV28 and TRBJ1-4; the D is unclear. The CDR3 length is 15 residues. CDR1 MDHEN and CDR2 SYDVKM come from the germline V gene. V lost 8 bases and J 9 bases, leaving 22 bases between the germline ends. CDR3 in DNA: TGTGCCAGCTCTCCCCCCGCCTGGGCGGCGAAAAAACTGTTTTTT. It encodes CASSPPAWAAKKLFF. The whole variable domain, remainder taken from reference TRBV28 and TRBJ1-4, is DVKVTQSSRYLVKRTGEKVFLECVQDMDHENMFWYRQDPGLGLRLIYFSYDVKMKEKGDIPEGYSVSREKKERFSLILESASTNQTSMYLCASSPPAWAAKKLFFGSGTQLSVL.

This clonotype was seen at least ten times. V usage is TRBV12-3 or TRBV12-4 and J usage is TRBJ2-7; a possible D gene is TRBD2 (5 bases). The CDR3 runs 14 residues. V was clipped by 6 bases and J by 2 bases, with 14 bases between them. This CDR3 is CASSPSPWPYEQYF. The CDR3 DNA reads as TGTGCCAGCAGCCCTAGCCCCTGGCCCTACGAGCAGTACTTC.

This clonotype occurred a few times. The CDR3 DNA is TGTGCCACCAGTGACAGGGACGAGACCCAGTACTTC. Translation gives CATSDRDETQYF. The chain carries TRBV24-1 and TRBJ2-5; D is possibly TRBD1 or TRBD2 (5 bases each). From germline, CDR1 is KGHDR and CDR2 SFDVKD. The CDR3 has 12 amino acids. V gave up 4 bases and J gave up 5 bases, with 7 bases separating them.

The chain combines TRBV4-2 with TRBJ2-3; 14 positions match TRBD2. Germline CDR1 is LGHNA and CDR2 is YNFKEQ. This CDR3 is 16 amino acids long. With 5 bases clipped from V and 3 bases from J, the junction kept 4 bases outside the gene matches. In nucleotides, the CDR3 is TGTGCCAGCAGCGACGGACTAGCGGGAGGTACAGATACGCAGTATTTT. Translating gives CASSDGLAGGTDTQYF.

This clonotype was seen repeatedly, ten times or more. This chain joins TRBV2 and TRBJ2-3; D not certain. V lost 4 bases and J lost 1, with 3 bases in between. From germline, CDR1 is SNHLY and CDR2 FYNNEI. This CDR3 is 12 amino acids long. Written as DNA, the CDR3 is TGTGCCAGCAGTGCCGGCACAGATACGCAGTATTTT. Amino acids: CASSAGTDTQYF.

There are many counts of this clonotype. The J gene is TRBJ2-7, the V gene TRBV7-2; 9 bases line up with TRBD1. The V and J ends lost 5 bases and 5 bases, in that order; junction bases with no gene match: 7. The CDR3 totals 14 residues. The germline V gene encodes CDR1 SGHTA and CDR2 FQGNSA. The CDR3 loop is CASSPGQGNHEQYF. The CDR3 DNA reads as TGTGCCAGCAGCCCTGGACAGGGGAACCACGAGCAGTACTTC.

The chain uses TRBV19 and TRBJ2-7; 9 bases line up with TRBD2. The CDR3 contains 16 residues. The germline V gene encodes CDR1 LNHDA and CDR2 SQIVND (reference sequence). The V segment lost 2 bases and the J segment 2 bases; nucleotides outside the gene matches: 7. The CDR3 spells CASSISRTSVPYEQYF. Written as DNA, the CDR3 is TGTGCCAGTAGTATATCGAGGACTAGCGTTCCCTACGAGCAGTACTTC.

The table lists this clonotype with a few counts. V gene TRBV27 combines with J gene TRBJ2-7; possibly TRBD1 for D (6 bases). This CDR3 comprises 13 residues. V dropped 8 bases and J dropped 6 bases, with 17 bases sitting between them. CDR1 and CDR2 (germline): MNHEY, SMNVEV (reference sequence). The CDR3 nucleotides are TGTGCCAGCTCCCAAGGGACAATCAGCGAGCAGTACTTC. It codes for CASSQGTISEQYF.

This chain uses TRBV27 with TRBJ2-4, with 9 bases aligning to TRBD2. The CDR3 contains 20 residues. Germline V lookup: CDR1 MNHEY, CDR2 SMNVEV (reference sequence). J gave up 2 bases and V 0 bases, and 14 bases lay outside the gene matches. The CDR3 sequence: CASSLSGGGLAGRSKNIQYF. The CDR3 DNA follows: TGTGCCAGCAGTTTATCTGGGGGTGGGCTAGCGGGACGGTCCAAAAACATTCAGTACTTC.

The chain recombines TRBV29-1 with TRBJ2-3; 8 nucleotides line up with TRBD2. V shed 3 bases and J 6 bases; nucleotides not matched to a gene: 2. The CDR3 is 12 residues long. Per the germline V gene, CDR1 is SQVTM and CDR2 is ANQGSEA. The CDR3 sequence is CSVEREADTQYF. The CDR3 nucleotides read TGCAGCGTTGAGCGGGAGGCGGATACGCAGTATTTT.

This clonotype was recorded many times. The chain is built from TRBV2 and TRBJ1-5, with TRBD1 as a possible D gene (6 bases). Germline CDR1 reads SNHLY; CDR2 reads FYNNEI. Trimming cost V 1 base and J 6 bases, with 13 bases left between them. The CDR3 is 15 amino acids. The CDR3: CASSEGRGEGQPQHF. CDR3 nucleotide sequence: TGTGCCAGCAGTGAAGGCAGGGGAGAGGGTCAGCCCCAGCATTTT.

This clonotype showed up just a few times. This chain uses TRBV15 with TRBJ2-2; no clear D gene. Trimming took off 0 bases at V and 5 bases at J, with 7 bases between the two ends. The CDR3 covers 14 residues. In germline, CDR1 is LNHNV, CDR2 YYDKDF (reference sequence). The CDR3 region is CATSRDQLTGELFF. The DNA for the CDR3 is TGTGCCACCAGCAGAGACCAACTTACCGGGGAGCTGTTTTTT.

This clonotype was seen a handful of times. The V gene is TRBV7-2, the J gene TRBJ2-3, with TRBD2 matching 8 bases. After removal of 5 bases from V and 9 bases from J, the junction contained 16 bases not matched to a gene. The CDR3 is made up of 16 amino acids. CDR1 and CDR2 from the germline V gene are SGHTA and FQGNSA. CDR3 coding DNA: TGTGCCAGCAGCCTCCCCGGGGCGGGAGGTTTGGGGACGCAGTATTTT. Its translation: CASSLPGAGGLGTQYF.

The chain links TRBV7-3 to TRBJ2-1; TRBD2 matches at 12 bases. Germline loops: CDR1 SGHTA, CDR2 FQGTGA. The CDR3 is made up of 18 amino acids. Trimming at V came to 6 bases and at J to 6 bases, leaving 15 bases not matched to a gene. The DNA of the CDR3 is TGTGCCAGCAGTCCCCTACCGGGACTAGCGGGCGGAATCAATGAGCAGTTCTTC. Protein sequence: CASSPLPGLAGGINEQFF. Looking up the rest from reference TRBV7-3 and TRBJ2-1 gives the full variable domain: GAGVSQTPSNKVTEKGKYVELRCDPISGHTALYWYRQSLGQGPEFLIYFQGTGAADDSGLPNDRFFAVRPEGSVSTLKIQRTERGDSAVYLCASSPLPGLAGGINEQFFGPGTRLTVL.

This clonotype appeared a few times. The CDR3, as DNA: TGTGCCACCAGCAGGTACACCGGGGAGCTGTTTTTT. Translating it yields CATSRYTGELFF. The chain couples TRBV15 to TRBJ2-2; D gene uncertain. Trimming pared 3 bases from V and 3 bases from J, leaving 2 bases between. The CDR3 is made up of 12 amino acids. The germline V gene encodes CDR1 LNHNV and CDR2 YYDKDF (reference sequence).